Sequencing of this T cell receptor beta chain was carried out in a study of shared clonotypes between healthy human individuals. Study-wide background: Three CD4 naive, three CD4 memory, two CD8 naive and one CD8 memory plate were used per donor. Study results and caveats: Generally, estimated richness proved larger in naive subsets than it did in memory subsets. The study found lower generation probabilities in non-shared clonotypes than in those shared by all four donors.

Here immunoSEQ multiplex PCR was the method, and the copy in TCRdb shows in-frame clones only, minus some. This sample has under 700,000 clones, with approximately 96% found just once. Concerning this clone: As yet, its antigen is unknown.

CDR1 SGDLS and CDR2 YYNGEE come from the germline V gene. The CDR3 covers 16 residues. Trimming stripped 2 bases from V and 3 bases from J, with 14 bases between. Naive CD8 cells comprised CD45RO-negative, CCR7-positively selected cells, excluding terminally differentiated effector memory CD45RA+ cells. The TCR originated in a woman in her 30s in good health. Sequencing input: naive CD8+ T cells sorted from blood. This rearrangement joins TRBV9 to TRBJ1-4; TRBD1 might be the D (5 bases). In DNA form, the CDR3 reads TGTGCCAGCAGCGTGTCAGGGAGGGAAGCTAATGAAAAACTGTTTTTT. This codes for CASSVSGREANEKLFF.